These T cell receptor beta chains were read from a single sample in a study of OX40 agonist ivuxolimab in advanced cancers. The repertoire was sequenced with immunoSEQ multiplex PCR; TCRdb's copy has only in-frame clones and lacks some. This sample has roughly 120,000 clones, with just under 95% found just once. The starting material was CD4+ or CD8+ T cells sorted from blood, obtained in a trial of the OX40 agonist ivuxolimab. The receptor source for this set is an adult with an advanced solid tumor such as melanoma, head and neck, liver or kidney cancer. Each CDR3 is given without its conserved first and last residue. The order of the fields is V gene, J gene, CDR3 protein.

TRBV7-3	TRBJ1-1	ASSDGTGDLPF
TRBV13	TRBJ2-3	ASSWTGTDTQY
TRBV28	TRBJ1-2	ASSWGLRAGKGYT
TRBV6-6	TRBJ2-2	ASSYPPNTGELF
TRBV4-2	TRBJ1-3	ASSQAGGATGNTIY
TRBV7-2	TRBJ2-3	ASSLALARATDTQY
TRBV6-5	TRBJ2-3	ASSSRVDTQY
TRBV9	TRBJ1-4	ASSVGWGQGNEKLF
TRBV7-2	TRBJ2-7	ASSPRDTKRSEQY
TRBV5-4	TRBJ1-4	ASTRTGLNEKLF
TRBV7-9	TRBJ2-1	ASSLVTGYNEQF
TRBV25-1	TRBJ2-5	ASSGPVETQY
TRBV6-6	TRBJ1-5	ASSYPTGDNQPQH
TRBV27	TRBJ1-1	ASSSQGFGDTEAF
TRBV6-4	TRBJ2-1	ASSDSTSGRLEQF
TRBV6-5	TRBJ1-4	AARGLATNEKLF
TRBV28	TRBJ1-2	ASSAPVAGYT
TRBV9	TRBJ1-1	ASSVDYGINTEAF
TRBV7-3	TRBJ2-1	ASSKGLAGGIAEQF
TRBV29-1	TRBJ1-1	STSQGLREAF
TRBV7-3	TRBJ2-3	ASSPFLAGGTDTQY
TRBV9	TRBJ2-1	ASSVLTGAYNEQF